Listed below are T cell receptor beta chains from one sample, sequenced in a study of a mutant IDH1 vaccine in newly diagnosed glioma. The assay was immunoSEQ multiplex PCR, and TCRdb's table has in-frame clones only and misses some. The data contain 95,000 to 120,000 clones, around 90% of them singletons. Their antigens remain unidentified. The specimen was PBMCs, collected from a glioma patient whose treatment included an IDH1 peptide vaccine. These receptors all stem from a woman in her forties or fifties with glioma. Each CDR3 is given with its conserved first and last residue. Fields, in order: V gene, D gene, clone size, J gene, CDR3 DNA, CDR3 protein. The D gene is left open where the match is weak. The size entry is marked missing in some rows and otherwise reads once, few, many or a size class.

TRBV28,NA,NA,TRBJ2-5,TGTGCCAGCAGCCGGTCCCAAGAGACCCAGTACTTC,CASSRSQETQYF
TRBV18,TRBD1,NA,TRBJ2-7,TGTGCCAGCTCACCGGACAGGGTCGAGCAGTACTTC,CASSPDRVEQYF
TRBV11-2,NA,NA,TRBJ2-2,TGTGCCAGCAGCCCCCTTCGAGGGCGTGGCACCGGGGAGCTGTTTTTT,CASSPLRGRGTGELFF
TRBV7-3,NA,NA,TRBJ2-2,TGTGCCAGCAGCTTCAACAGGGACACCGGGGAGCTGTTTTTT,CASSFNRDTGELFF
TRBV5-6,TRBD1,NA,TRBJ1-2,TGTGCCAGCAGCTCTCTGCAGGGGGAATTATATGGCTACACCTTC,CASSSLQGELYGYTF
TRBV19,TRBD1,once,TRBJ2-7,TGTGCCAGTCAGACAGGGTCCTACGAGCAGTACTTC,CASQTGSYEQYF
TRBV28,TRBD1,NA,TRBJ1-5,TGTGCCAGCAGTTTATCTCCTTTCGGACAGGGGGCTTGGCAGCCCCAGCATTTT,CASSLSPFGQGAWQPQHF
TRBV9,NA,NA,TRBJ2-7,TGTGCCAGCAGCGTAATTAGACGTCGGGAGCAGTACTTC,CASSVIRRREQYF
TRBV29-1,NA,NA,TRBJ2-4,TGCAGCGTTGAAGAAGGACAGCTCAAAAACATTCAGTACTTC,CSVEEGQLKNIQYF
TRBV29-1,NA,NA,TRBJ1-1,TGCAGCGCTGAAGACAGGACTGAAGCTTTCTTT,CSAEDRTEAFF
TRBV19,NA,NA,TRBJ1-5,TGTGCCAGTAGCCCCAGCCTGGGTCTGAGCAATCAGCCCCAGCATTTT,CASSPSLGLSNQPQHF
TRBV10-1,NA,once,TRBJ2-7,TGCGCCAGCAGTGACCTTAGGGCTAACGAGCAGTACTTC,CASSDLRANEQYF
TRBV28,TRBD1,NA,TRBJ2-2,TGTGCCAGCAGTTTACCGGGACAGGGGGTTTCCGGGGAGCTGTTTTTT,CASSLPGQGVSGELFF
TRBV7-2,TRBD1,NA,TRBJ1-1,TGTGCCAGCAGCTCGACTGGGACAGGCCAAAGATTT,CASSSTGTGQRF
TRBV7-9,TRBD2,NA,TRBJ2-1,TGTGCCAGCAGCTTAGGGGGTCTCAGCGGGAGGGGCAATGAGCAGTTCTTC,CASSLGGLSGRGNEQFF
TRBV7-9,NA,once,TRBJ2-3,TGTGCCAGCAGCTTAGTAGAGGAATACACAGATACGCAGTATTTT,CASSLVEEYTDTQYF
TRBV6-7,TRBD2,NA,TRBJ2-1,TGTGCCACTACAGGTCCTAGCGGGAGGGCCGGATCCTACAATGAGCAGTTCTTC,CATTGPSGRAGSYNEQFF
TRBV4-1,NA,NA,TRBJ2-1,TGCGCCAGCAGCCAAGGGGGGCTACTAGTGAATGAGCAGTTCTTC,CASSQGGLLVNEQFF
TRBV5-4,TRBD1,NA,TRBJ2-7,TGTGCCAGCAGCTCGGGACAGAACTACGAGCAGTACTTC,CASSSGQNYEQYF
TRBV7-9,NA,NA,TRBJ1-2,TGTGCCAGCAGCTTAGGGGGGAGCAGCCCGACGGATGGCTACACCTTC,CASSLGGSSPTDGYTF